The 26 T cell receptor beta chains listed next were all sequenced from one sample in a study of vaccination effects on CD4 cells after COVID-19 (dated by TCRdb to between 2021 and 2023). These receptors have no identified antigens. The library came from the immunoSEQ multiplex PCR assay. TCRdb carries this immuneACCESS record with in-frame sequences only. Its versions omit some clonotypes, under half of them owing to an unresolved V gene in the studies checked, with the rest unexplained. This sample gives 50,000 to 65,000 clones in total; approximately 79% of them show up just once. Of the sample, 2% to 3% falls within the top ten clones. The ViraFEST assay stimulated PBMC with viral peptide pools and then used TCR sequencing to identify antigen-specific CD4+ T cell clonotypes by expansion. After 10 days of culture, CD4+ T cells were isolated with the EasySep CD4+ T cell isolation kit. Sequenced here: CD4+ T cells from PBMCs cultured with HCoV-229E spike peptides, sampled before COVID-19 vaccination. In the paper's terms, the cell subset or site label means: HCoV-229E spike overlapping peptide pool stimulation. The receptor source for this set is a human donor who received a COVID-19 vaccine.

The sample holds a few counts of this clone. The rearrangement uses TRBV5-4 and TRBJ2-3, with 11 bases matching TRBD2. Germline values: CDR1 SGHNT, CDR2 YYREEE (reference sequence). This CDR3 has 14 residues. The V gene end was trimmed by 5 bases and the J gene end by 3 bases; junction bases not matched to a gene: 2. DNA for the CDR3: TGTGCCAGCAGATCTAGCGGGGGGACAGATACGCAGTATTTT. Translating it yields CASRSSGGTDTQYF.

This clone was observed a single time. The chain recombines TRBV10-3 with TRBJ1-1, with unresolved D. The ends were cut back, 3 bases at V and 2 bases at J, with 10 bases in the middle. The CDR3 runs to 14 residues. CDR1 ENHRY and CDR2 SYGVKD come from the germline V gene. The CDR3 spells CAISENGRNTEAFF. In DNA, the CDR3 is TGTGCCATCAGTGAAAATGGACGAAACACTGAAGCTTTCTTT.

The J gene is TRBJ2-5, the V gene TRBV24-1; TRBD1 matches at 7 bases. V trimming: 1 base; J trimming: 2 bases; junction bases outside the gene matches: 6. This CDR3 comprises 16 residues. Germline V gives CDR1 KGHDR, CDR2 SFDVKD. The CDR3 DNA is TGTGCCACCAGTGATTTCGGGACAGAGTTTCAAGAGACCCAGTACTTC. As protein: CATSDFGTEFQETQYF.

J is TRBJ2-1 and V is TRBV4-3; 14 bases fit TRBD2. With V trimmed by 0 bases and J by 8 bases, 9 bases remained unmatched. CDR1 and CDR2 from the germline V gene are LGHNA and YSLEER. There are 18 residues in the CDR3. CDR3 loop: CASSQERTSGGLGYEQFF. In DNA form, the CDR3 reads TGCGCCAGCAGCCAAGAACGGACTAGCGGGGGGCTGGGATATGAGCAGTTCTTC.

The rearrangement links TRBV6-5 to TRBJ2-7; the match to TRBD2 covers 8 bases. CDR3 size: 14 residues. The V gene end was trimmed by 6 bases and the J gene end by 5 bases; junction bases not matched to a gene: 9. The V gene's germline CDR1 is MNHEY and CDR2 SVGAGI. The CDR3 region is CASRGAGAVHEQYV. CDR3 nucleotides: TGTGCCAGCAGGGGAGCGGGGGCTGTTCACGAGCAGTACGTC.

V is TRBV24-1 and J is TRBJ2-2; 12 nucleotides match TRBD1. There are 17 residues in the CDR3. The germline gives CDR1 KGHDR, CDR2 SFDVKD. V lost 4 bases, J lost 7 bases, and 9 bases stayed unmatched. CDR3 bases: TGTGCCACCAGTGACCCTGGGACAGGGGGCGCCTACGGGGAGCTGTTTTTT. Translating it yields CATSDPGTGGAYGELFF.

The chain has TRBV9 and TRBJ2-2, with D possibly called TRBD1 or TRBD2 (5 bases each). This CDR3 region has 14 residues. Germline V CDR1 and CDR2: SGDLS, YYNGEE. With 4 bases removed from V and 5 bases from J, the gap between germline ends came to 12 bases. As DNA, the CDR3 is TGTGCCAGCAGCCCCGGGACCCAAACCGGGGAGCTGTTTTTT. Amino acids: CASSPGTQTGELFF.

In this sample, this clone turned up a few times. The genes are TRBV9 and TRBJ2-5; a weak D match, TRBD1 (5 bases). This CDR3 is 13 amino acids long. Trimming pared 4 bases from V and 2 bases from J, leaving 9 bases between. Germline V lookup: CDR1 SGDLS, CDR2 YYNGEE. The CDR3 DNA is TGTGCCAGCAGCCGACAGTTGCAAGAGACCCAGTACTTC. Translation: CASSRQLQETQYF.

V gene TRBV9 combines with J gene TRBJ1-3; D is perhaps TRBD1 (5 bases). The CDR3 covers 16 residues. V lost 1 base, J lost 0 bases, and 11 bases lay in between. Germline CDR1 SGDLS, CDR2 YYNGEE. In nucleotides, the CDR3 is TGTGCCAGCAGCGTACTGGGGGGAAGCTCTGGAAACACCATATATTTT. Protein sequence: CASSVLGGSSGNTIYF.

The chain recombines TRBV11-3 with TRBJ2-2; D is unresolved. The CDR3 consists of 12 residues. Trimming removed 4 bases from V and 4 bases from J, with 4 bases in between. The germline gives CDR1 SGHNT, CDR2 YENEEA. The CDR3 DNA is TGTGCCAGCAGCTCCACCACCGGGGAGCTGTTTTTT. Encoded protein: CASSSTTGELFF. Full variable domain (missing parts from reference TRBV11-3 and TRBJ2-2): EAGVVQSPRYKIIEKKQPVAFWCNPISGHNTLYWYLQNLGQGPELLIRYENEEAVDDSQLPKDRFSAERLKGVDSTLKIQPAELGDSAVYLCASSSTTGELFFGEGSRLTVL.

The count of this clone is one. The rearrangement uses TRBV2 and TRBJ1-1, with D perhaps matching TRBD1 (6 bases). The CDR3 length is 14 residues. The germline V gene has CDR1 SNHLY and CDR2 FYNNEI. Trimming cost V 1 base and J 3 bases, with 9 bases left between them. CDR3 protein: CASSEEQGYTEAFF. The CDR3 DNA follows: TGTGCCAGCAGTGAAGAACAGGGATACACTGAAGCTTTCTTT.

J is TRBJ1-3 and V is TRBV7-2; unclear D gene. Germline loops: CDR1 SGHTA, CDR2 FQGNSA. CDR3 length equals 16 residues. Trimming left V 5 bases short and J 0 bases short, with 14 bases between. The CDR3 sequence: CASSPQRASSGNTIYF. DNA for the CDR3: TGTGCCAGCAGCCCGCAGCGGGCGAGCTCTGGAAACACCATATATTTT.

The CDR3 reads CASSSSSGANVLTF. DNA of the CDR3: TGTGCCAGCAGCTCCTCCTCTGGGGCCAACGTCCTGACTTTC. The genes are TRBV7-2 and TRBJ2-6, with D uncertain. The CDR3 is made up of 14 amino acids. V lost 4 bases, J lost 0 bases, and 4 bases lay in between. In germline, CDR1 is SGHTA, CDR2 FQGNSA.

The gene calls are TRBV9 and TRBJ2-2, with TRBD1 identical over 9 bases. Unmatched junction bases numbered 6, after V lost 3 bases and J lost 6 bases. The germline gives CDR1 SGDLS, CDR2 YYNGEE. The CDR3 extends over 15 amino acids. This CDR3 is CASSARDRVPGELFF. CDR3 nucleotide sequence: TGTGCCAGCAGCGCCCGGGACAGGGTCCCCGGGGAGCTGTTTTTT.

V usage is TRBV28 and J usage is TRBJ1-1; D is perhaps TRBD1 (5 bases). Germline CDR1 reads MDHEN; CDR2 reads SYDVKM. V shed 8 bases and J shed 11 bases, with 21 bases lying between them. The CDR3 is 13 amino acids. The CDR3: CASLSVMGREAFF. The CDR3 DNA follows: TGTGCCAGCCTCTCGGTTATGGGCAGGGAGGCTTTCTTT.

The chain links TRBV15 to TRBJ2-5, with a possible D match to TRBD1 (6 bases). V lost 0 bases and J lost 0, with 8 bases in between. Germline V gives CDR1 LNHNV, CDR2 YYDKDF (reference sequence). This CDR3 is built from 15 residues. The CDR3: CATSRDQGHQETQYF. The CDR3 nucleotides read TGTGCCACCAGCAGAGACCAGGGGCACCAAGAGACCCAGTACTTC.

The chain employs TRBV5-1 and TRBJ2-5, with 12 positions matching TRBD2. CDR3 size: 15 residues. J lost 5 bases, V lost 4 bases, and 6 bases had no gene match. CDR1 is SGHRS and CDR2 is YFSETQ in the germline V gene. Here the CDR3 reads CASSAQTSGGETQYF. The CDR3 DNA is TGCGCCAGCAGCGCCCAGACTAGCGGGGGTGAGACCCAGTACTTC.

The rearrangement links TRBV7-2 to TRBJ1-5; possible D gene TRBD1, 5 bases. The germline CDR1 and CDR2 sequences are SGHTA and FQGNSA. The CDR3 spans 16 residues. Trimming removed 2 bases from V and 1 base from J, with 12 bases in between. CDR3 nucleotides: TGTGCCAGCAGCTTAACAGGCGGTAGCAGCAATCAGCCCCAGCATTTT. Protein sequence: CASSLTGGSSNQPQHF.

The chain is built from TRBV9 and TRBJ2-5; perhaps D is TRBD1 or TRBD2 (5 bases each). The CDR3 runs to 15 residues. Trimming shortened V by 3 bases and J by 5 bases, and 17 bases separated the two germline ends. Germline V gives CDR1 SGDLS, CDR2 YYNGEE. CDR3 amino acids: CASSARPGPLETQYF. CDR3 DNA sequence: TGTGCCAGCAGCGCCCGACCGGGACCCTTGGAGACCCAGTACTTC.

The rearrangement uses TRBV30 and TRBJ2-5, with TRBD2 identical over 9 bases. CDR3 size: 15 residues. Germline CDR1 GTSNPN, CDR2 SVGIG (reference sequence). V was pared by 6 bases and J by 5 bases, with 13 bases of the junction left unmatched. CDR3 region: CACARASGVPETQYF. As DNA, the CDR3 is TGTGCCTGTGCTAGGGCTAGCGGGGTTCCTGAGACCCAGTACTTC.

In nucleotides, the CDR3 is TGTGCCACCAGTGCCACTAGCGGGGGTGCGGTGGAGCAGTTCTTC. Protein: CATSATSGGAVEQFF. The chain recombines TRBV24-1 with TRBJ2-1; 11 bases fit TRBD2. Losses at the gene ends were 5 bases for V and 10 bases for J; bases not matched to a gene: 9. The CDR3 runs to 15 residues. Germline V gene sequence: CDR1 KGHDR, CDR2 SFDVKD.

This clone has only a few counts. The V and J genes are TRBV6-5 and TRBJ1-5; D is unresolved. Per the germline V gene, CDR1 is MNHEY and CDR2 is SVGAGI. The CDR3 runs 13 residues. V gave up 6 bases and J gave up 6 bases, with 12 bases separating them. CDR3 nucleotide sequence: TGTGCCAGCAGAGACCGTACCGGTCAGCCCCAGCATTTT. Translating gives CASRDRTGQPQHF.

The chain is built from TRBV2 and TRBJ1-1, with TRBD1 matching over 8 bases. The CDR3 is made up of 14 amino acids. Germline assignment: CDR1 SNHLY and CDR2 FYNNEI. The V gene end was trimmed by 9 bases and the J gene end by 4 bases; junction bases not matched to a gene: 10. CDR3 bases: TGTGCCAGGGACATAACACAGGGGGTCACTGAAGCTTTCTTT. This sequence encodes CARDITQGVTEAFF.

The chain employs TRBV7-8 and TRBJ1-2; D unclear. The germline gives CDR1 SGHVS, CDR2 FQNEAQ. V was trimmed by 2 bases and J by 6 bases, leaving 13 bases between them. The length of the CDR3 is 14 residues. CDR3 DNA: TGTGCCAGCAGCTTATCACCGGGGTCGAATGGCTACACCTTC. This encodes CASSLSPGSNGYTF. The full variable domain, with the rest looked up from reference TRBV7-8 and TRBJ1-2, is GAGVSQSPRYKVAKRGQDVALRCDPISGHVSLFWYQQALGQGPEFLTYFQNEAQLDKSGLPSDRFFAERPEGSVSTLKIQRTQQEDSAVYLCASSLSPGSNGYTFGSGTRLTVV.

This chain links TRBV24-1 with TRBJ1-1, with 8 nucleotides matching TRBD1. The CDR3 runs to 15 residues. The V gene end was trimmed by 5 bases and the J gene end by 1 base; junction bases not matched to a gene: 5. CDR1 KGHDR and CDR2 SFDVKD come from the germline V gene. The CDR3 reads CATSANRGANTEAFF. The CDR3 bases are TGTGCCACCAGTGCGAACAGGGGGGCGAACACTGAAGCTTTCTTT.

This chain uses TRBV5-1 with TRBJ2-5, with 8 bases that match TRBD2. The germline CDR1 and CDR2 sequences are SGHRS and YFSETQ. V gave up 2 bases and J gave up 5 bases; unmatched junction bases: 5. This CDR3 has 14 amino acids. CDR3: CASSFSGGLETQYF. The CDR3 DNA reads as TGCGCCAGCAGCTTCTCGGGGGGGTTGGAGACCCAGTACTTC.